These 6 T cell receptor beta chains were sequenced from one sample in a study of early stage breast cancer tumors. Repertoires were generated with immunoSEQ multiplex PCR, while TCRdb's copy carries only in-frame clones and drops some. In the table there are over 25,000 clones, about three fifths of which are singletons. Sequenced material: breast tumor tissue. These receptors were obtained from a person aged 45 to 60 with breast cancer.

By frequency in the sample, this clone is medium-sized. The chain combines TRBV10-1 with TRBJ1-1, with no clear D. V lost 5 bases and J 3 bases, leaving 4 bases between the germline ends. This CDR3 has 11 amino acids. CDR1 is WNHNN and CDR2 is SYGVQD in the germline V gene (reference sequence). In nucleotides, the CDR3 is TGCGCCAGCAGTTCGGACACTGAAGCTTTCTTT. This sequence encodes CASSSDTEAFF.

The chain uses TRBV29-1 and TRBJ2-3; D is possibly TRBD1 (5 bases). V was clipped by 7 bases and J by 1 base, with 9 bases between them. The CDR3 covers 12 residues. Germline V lookup: CDR1 SQVTM, CDR2 ANQGSEA. The CDR3 loop reads CSAGIRTDTQYF. DNA of the CDR3: TGCAGCGCAGGGATACGCACAGATACGCAGTATTTT.

The chain combines TRBV25-1 with TRBJ2-7; D unresolved. CDR1 MGHDK and CDR2 SYGVNS come from the germline V gene. Deletions cut 0 bases from V and 3 bases from J, with 6 bases between. The CDR3 sequence is 13 residues long. The CDR3, as DNA: TGTGCCAGCAGTGAATACAGCAGCTACGAGCAGTACTTC. Its translation is CASSEYSSYEQYF.

The J gene is TRBJ2-1, the V gene TRBV6-5; 7 bases line up with TRBD2. With 5 bases clipped from V and 10 bases from J, the junction kept 2 bases outside the gene matches. Germline CDR1 and CDR2: MNHEY and SVGAGI. This CDR3 contains 11 residues. The CDR3 reads CASSLADEQFF. The CDR3 DNA is TGTGCCAGCAGTCTAGCGGACGAGCAGTTCTTC.

This clone was recorded at least ten times. CDR3 coding DNA: TGTGCCAGCCTGGGACAGGTCGGCCAGCCCCAGCATTTT. It specifies CASLGQVGQPQHF. The V gene is TRBV2, the J gene TRBJ1-5; TRBD1 matches 8 bases. Germline V gene sequence: CDR1 SNHLY, CDR2 FYNNEI. The CDR3 covers 13 residues. V trimming: 8 bases; J trimming: 7 bases; junction bases outside the gene matches: 7. The whole variable domain, filled in from reference TRBV2 and TRBJ1-5, reads EPEVTQTPSHQVTQMGQEVILRCVPISNHLYFYWYRQILGQKVEFLVSFYNNEISEKSEIFDDQFSVERPDGSNFTLKIRSTKLEDSAMYFCASLGQVGQPQHFGDGTRLSIL.

The chain employs TRBV28 and TRBJ1-5; 8 positions match TRBD1. The germline V gene has CDR1 MDHEN and CDR2 SYDVKM. The V gene end was trimmed by 6 bases and the J gene end by 3 bases; junction bases not matched to a gene: 4. The length of the CDR3 is 14 residues. The DNA for the CDR3 is TGTGCCAGCAGATACAGGGGGGACAATCAGCCCCAGCATTTT. It encodes CASRYRGDNQPQHF.